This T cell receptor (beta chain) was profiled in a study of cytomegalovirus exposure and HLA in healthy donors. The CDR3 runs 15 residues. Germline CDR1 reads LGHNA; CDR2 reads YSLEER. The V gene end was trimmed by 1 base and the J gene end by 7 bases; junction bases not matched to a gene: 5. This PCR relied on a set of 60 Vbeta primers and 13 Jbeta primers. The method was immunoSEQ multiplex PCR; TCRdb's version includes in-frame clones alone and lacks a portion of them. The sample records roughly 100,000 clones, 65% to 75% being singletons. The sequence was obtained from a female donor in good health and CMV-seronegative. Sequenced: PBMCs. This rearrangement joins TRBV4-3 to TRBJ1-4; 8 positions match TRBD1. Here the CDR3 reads CASSQAGQGVEKLFF. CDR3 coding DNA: TGCGCCAGCAGCCAAGCAGGACAGGGTGTTGAAAAACTGTTTTTT.